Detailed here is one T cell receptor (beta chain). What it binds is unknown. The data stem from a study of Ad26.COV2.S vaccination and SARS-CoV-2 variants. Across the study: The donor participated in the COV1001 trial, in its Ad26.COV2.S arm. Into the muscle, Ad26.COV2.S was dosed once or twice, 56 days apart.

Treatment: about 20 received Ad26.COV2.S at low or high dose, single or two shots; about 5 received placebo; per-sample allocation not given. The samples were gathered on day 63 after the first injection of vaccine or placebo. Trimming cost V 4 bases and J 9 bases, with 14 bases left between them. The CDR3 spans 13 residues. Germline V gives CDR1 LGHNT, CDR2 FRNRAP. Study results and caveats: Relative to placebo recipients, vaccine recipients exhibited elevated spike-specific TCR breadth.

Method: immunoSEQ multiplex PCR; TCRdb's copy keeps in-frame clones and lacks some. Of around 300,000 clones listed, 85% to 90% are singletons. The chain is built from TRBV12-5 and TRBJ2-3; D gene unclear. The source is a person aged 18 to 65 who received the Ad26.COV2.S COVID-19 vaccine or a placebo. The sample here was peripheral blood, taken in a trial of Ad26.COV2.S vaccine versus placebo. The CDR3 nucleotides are TGTGCTAGTGGTTCCTCCCTCCCGCGGACGCAGTATTTT. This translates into CASGSSLPRTQYF.